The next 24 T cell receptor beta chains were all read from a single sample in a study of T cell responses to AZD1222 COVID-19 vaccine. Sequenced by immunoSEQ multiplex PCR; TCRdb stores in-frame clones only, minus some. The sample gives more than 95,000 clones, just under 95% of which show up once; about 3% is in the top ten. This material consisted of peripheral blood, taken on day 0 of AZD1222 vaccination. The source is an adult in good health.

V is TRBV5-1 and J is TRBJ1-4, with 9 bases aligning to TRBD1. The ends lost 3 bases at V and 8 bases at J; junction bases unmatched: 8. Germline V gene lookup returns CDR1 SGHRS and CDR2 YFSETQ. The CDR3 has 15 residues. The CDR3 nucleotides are TGCGCCAGCAGCTCCGGACAGGGGTTAGGGGAAAAACTGTTTTTT. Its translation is CASSSGQGLGEKLFF. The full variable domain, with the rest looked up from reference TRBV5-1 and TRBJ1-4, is KAGVTQTPRYLIKTRGQQVTLSCSPISGHRSVSWYQQTPGQGLQFLFEYFSETQRNKGNFPGRFSGRQFSNSRSEMNVSTLELGDSALYLCASSSGQGLGEKLFFGSGTQLSVL.

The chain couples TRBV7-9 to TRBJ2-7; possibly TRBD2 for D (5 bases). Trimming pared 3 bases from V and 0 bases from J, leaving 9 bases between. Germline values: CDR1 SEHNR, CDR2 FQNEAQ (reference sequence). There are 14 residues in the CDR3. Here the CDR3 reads CASSFSSSSYEQYF. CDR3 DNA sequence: TGTGCCAGCAGCTTTTCTAGCAGCTCCTACGAGCAGTACTTC.

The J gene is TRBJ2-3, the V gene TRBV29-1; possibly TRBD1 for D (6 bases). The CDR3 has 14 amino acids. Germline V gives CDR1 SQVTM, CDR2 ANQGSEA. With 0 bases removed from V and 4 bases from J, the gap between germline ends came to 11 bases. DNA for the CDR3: TGCAGCGTTGAAGATAGGGGACACCCAGATACGCAGTATTTT. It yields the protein CSVEDRGHPDTQYF.

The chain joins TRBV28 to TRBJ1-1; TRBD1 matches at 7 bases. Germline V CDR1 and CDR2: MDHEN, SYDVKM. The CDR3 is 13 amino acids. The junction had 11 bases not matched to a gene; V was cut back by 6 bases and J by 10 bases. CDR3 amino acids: CASRSTGKRGAFF. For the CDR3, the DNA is TGTGCCAGCAGATCGACAGGGAAGAGAGGAGCTTTCTTT.

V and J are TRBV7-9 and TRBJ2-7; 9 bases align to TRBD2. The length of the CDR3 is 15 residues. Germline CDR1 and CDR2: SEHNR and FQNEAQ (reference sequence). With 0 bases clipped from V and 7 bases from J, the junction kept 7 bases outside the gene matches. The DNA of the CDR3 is TGTGCCAGCAGCTTAGCGCTTCTACTAGCGGGTGAGCAGTACTTC. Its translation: CASSLALLLAGEQYF.

CDR3 DNA sequence: TGCGCCAGCAGCTTGATGCAGGGGGCATACTATGGCTACACCTTC. It encodes CASSLMQGAYYGYTF. The chain recombines TRBV5-1 with TRBJ1-2; TRBD1 aligns across 8 bases. The CDR3 extends over 15 amino acids. The junction had 5 bases not matched to a gene; V was cut back by 1 base and J by 3 bases. The germline V gene encodes CDR1 SGHRS and CDR2 YFSETQ.

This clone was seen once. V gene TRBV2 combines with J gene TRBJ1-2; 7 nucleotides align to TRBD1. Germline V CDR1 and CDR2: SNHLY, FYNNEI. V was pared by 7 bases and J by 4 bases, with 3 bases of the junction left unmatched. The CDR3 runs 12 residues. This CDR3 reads CASTGTAYGYTF. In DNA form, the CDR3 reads TGTGCCAGCACCGGGACAGCCTATGGCTACACCTTC. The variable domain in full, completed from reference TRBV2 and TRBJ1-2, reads EPEVTQTPSHQVTQMGQEVILRCVPISNHLYFYWYRQILGQKVEFLVSFYNNEISEKSEIFDDQFSVERPDGSNFTLKIRSTKLEDSAMYFCASTGTAYGYTFGSGTRLTVV.

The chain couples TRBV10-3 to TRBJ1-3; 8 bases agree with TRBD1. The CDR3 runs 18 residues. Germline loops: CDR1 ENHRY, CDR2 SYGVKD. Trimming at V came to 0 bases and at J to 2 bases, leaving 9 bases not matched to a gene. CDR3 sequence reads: CAISESPGQGKTGNTIYF. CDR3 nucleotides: TGTGCCATCAGTGAGTCCCCTGGACAGGGAAAGACTGGAAACACCATATATTTT.

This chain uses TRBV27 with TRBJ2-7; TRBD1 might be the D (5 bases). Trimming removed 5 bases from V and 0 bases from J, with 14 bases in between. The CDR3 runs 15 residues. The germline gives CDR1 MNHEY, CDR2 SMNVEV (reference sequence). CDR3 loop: CASSTQGWGSYEQYF. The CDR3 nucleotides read TGTGCCAGCAGTACCCAGGGATGGGGCTCCTACGAGCAGTACTTC.

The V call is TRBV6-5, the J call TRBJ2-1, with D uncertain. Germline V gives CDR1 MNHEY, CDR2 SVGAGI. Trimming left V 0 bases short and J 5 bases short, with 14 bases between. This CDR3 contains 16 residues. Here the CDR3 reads CASSYSAPLYNNEQFF. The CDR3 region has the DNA TGTGCCAGCAGTTACTCGGCGCCCCTCTATAACAATGAGCAGTTCTTC.

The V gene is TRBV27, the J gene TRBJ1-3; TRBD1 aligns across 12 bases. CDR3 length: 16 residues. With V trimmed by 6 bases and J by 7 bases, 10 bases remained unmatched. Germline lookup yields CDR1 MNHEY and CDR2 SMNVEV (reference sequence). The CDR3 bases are TGTGCCAGCAGGACAAATCCGGGACAGGGGGCGAACACCATATATTTT. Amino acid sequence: CASRTNPGQGANTIYF.

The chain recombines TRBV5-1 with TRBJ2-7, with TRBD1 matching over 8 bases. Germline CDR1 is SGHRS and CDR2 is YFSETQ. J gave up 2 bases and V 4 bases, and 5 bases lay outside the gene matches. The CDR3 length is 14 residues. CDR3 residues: CASSRPGQAYEQYF. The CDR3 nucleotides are TGCGCCAGCAGCCGACCGGGACAGGCCTACGAGCAGTACTTC.

The chain's CDR3 is CASSISGGGNQPQHF. The CDR3 coding sequence is TGTGCCAGTAGTATATCCGGGGGTGGCAATCAGCCCCAGCATTTT. J is TRBJ1-5 and V is TRBV19; TRBD1 might be the D (5 bases). V dropped 2 bases and J dropped 2 bases, with 10 bases sitting between them. CDR1 is LNHDA, CDR2 SQIVND, per germline (reference sequence). This CDR3 has 15 residues.

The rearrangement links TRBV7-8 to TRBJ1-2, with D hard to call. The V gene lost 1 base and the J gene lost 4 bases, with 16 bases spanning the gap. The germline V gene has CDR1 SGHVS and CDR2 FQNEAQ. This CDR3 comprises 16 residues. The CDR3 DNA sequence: TGTGCCAGCAGCTTAGAGGGCGGCTACTCAGTCTATGGCTACACCTTC. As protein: CASSLEGGYSVYGYTF.

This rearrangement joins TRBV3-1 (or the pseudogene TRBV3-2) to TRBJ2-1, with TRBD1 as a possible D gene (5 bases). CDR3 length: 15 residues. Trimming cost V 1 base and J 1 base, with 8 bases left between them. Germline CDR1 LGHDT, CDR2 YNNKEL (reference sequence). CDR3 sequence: CASSQAGLSYNEQFF. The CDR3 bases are TGTGCCAGCAGCCAAGCAGGGCTGTCCTACAATGAGCAGTTCTTC.

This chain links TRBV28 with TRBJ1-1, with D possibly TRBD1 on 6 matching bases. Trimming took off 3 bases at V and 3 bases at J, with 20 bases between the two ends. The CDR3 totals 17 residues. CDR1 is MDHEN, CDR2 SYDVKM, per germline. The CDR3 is CASSFRAFGGIDTEAFF. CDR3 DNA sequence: TGTGCCAGCAGTTTTCGGGCGTTCGGGGGCATCGACACTGAAGCTTTCTTT.

The CDR3 region has the DNA TGCGCCAGCAGCTTCAGATCGGGGGCTGGGGCCAACGTCCTGACTTTC. It encodes CASSFRSGAGANVLTF. J is TRBJ2-6 and V is TRBV5-1, with a tentative D call TRBD2 (6 bases). Trimming cost V 2 bases and J 2 bases, with 11 bases left between them. Germline-derived CDR1 and CDR2 are SGHRS and YFSETQ. The CDR3 length is 16 residues. Based on the CDR3 plus reference TRBV5-1 and TRBJ2-6, the full variable domain is KAGVTQTPRYLIKTRGQQVTLSCSPISGHRSVSWYQQTPGQGLQFLFEYFSETQRNKGNFPGRFSGRQFSNSRSEMNVSTLELGDSALYLCASSFRSGAGANVLTFGAGSRLTVL.

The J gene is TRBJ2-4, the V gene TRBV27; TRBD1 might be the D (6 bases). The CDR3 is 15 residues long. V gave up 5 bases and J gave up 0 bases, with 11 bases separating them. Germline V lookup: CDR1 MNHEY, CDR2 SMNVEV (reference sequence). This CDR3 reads CASSILQGAKNIQYF. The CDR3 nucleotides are TGTGCCAGCAGTATCCTACAGGGAGCCAAAAACATTCAGTACTTC.

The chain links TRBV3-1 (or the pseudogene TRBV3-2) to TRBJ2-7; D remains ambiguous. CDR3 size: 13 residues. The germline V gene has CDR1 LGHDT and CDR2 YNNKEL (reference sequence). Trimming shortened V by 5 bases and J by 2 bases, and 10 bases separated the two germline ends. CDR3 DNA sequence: TGTGCCAGCAGCGCCTACCTTCCCTACGAGCAGTACTTC. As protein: CASSAYLPYEQYF.

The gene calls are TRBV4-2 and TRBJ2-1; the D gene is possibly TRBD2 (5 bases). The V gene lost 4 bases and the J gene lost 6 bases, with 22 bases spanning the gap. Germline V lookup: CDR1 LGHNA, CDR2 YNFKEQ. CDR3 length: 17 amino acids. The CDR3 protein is CASSRSERSMGLNEQFF. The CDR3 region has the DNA TGTGCCAGCAGCCGGTCGGAGCGGTCCATGGGTCTCAATGAGCAGTTCTTC.

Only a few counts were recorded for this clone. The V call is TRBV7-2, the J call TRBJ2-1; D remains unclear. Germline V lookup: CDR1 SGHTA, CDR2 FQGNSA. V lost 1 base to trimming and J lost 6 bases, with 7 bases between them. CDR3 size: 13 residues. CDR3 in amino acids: CASSLELFNEQFF. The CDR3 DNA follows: TGTGCCAGCAGCTTAGAACTCTTCAATGAGCAGTTCTTC.

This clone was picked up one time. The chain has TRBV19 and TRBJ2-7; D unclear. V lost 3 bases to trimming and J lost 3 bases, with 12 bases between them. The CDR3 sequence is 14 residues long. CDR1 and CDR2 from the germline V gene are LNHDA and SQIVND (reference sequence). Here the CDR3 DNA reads TGTGCCAGTAGTATTGGTACCTTTTTCTACGAGCAGTACTTC. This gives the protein CASSIGTFFYEQYF.

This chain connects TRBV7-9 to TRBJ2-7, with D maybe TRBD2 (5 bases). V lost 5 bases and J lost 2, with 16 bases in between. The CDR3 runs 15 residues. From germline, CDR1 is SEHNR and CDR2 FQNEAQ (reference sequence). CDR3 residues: CASSPSANGAYEQYF. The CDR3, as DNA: TGTGCCAGCAGCCCCTCCGCAAACGGGGCCTACGAGCAGTACTTC. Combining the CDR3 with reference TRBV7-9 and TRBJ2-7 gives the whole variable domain DTGVSQNPRHKITKRGQNVTFRCDPISEHNRLYWYRQTLGQGPEFLTYFQNEAQLEKSRLLSDRFSAERPKGSFSTLEIQRTEQGDSAMYLCASSPSANGAYEQYFGPGTRLTVT.

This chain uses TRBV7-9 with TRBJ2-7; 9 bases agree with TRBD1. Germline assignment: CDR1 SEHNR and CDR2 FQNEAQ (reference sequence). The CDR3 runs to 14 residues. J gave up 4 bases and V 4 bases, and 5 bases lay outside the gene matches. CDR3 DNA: TGTGCCAGCAGCTCCGGGACAGGGCGATACGAGCAGTACTTC. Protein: CASSSGTGRYEQYF.